Listed here is a single TCR beta chain. Its target antigen remains unknown. The record has no base qualities; no much larger clone is one base away. The CDR3 covers 14 residues, taking in both the cysteine and the phenylalanine. Solely the CDR3 DNA is kept, with 42 bases framed from the first base. The germline V gene specifies SGHRS as CDR1 and YFSETQ as CDR2. V is shortened by 4 bases, J by 5 bases, and the region joining them spans 10 bases. The source of the sample is a study of cytomegalovirus exposure and HLA in healthy donors (TCRdb year 2017). Study-level background: An earlier analysis of some 550 of the donors reported approximately 290 Gb of sequence data and 117 million unique TCR beta sequences from roughly 200 million T cells. An early release covering roughly 600 HLA-typed donors comprised about 300 gigabases of sequencing data and tens of millions of unique TCR sequences. Among the roughly 380 genotyped donors, around 79% belonged to the genetic ancestry cluster associated with self-reported Caucasian donors. The aim of the study was to test whether cataloging public T cell receptors could identify signatures of past pathogen exposure. The study profiled the T cell repertoires of hundreds of subjects by immunosequencing and related them to cytomegalovirus serostatus. A separate validation cohort of 100 to 150 different subjects was used in addition to the approximately 610-subject first cohort. High-throughput TCR immunosequencing, statistical association of individual TCRs with disease status, and machine learning were combined to predict cytomegalovirus infection status. To study patterns of TCR occurrence, a later analysis re-analyzed previously published TCR beta repertoires from several hundred donors and added high-resolution HLA genotyping. In the later analysis, no new phenotypic data were used to find candidate immune exposures; instead, reliance was placed on TCR beta sequences and their occurrence across donors. To decide whether each TCR beta V gene segment behaved as functional or pseudogenic, an earlier analysis of fewer than 750 of the donors relied on high-throughput TCR beta sequencing. Donor age, sex, ethnicity and CMV serostatus were collected together with the repertoire data. A later genetic analysis used genome-wide SNP genotypes for 398 of the 666 donors, treating that subset as a discovery cohort. Every discovery cohort repertoire had been produced on one sequencing platform. Both class I and class II loci were covered by HLA typing, at four-digit resolution. The number of donors typed differed by locus, with roughly 620-630 for A, B, C, DRB1 and DQB1, around 560 for DQA1, 600 to 610 for DPA1, and some 470 for DPB1. Roughly 5 DR-DQ haplotypes were handled as single units for association and clustering because linkage in the cohort was strong. Among a few hundred genotyped donors of the cohort, an average of 235,054 unique TCR beta nucleotide sequences were sequenced per donor, approximately 20% of them non-productive. Results the study describes overall, beyond this receptor: According to a later analysis, most CMV-associated TCR beta chains appeared to be HLA-restricted, and the HLA associations seemed to be driven largely by CMV exposure. According to a later genetic analysis, donors in an Asian-associated ancestry cluster had fewer N-insertions in productive TCRs than the approximately 710-donor mean. A further reported finding was that TCR beta sequences accurately predicted the HLA-A and HLA-B alleles for most subjects in the first cohort. Across donors, most TCR sequences were observed very rarely, whereas some public TCRs were present in many individuals. For the cohort, immune exposure information was limited to CMV serostatus. In a later genetic analysis, a missense DCLRE1C variant was associated with V-gene and J-gene trimming of TCR beta chains, and the association was replicated in an independent cohort. In a later analysis, around 17,000 TCR beta sequences were associated with specific HLA alleles at a false discovery rate of 0.05. The study gave a list of under 200 TCR beta chains associated with cytomegalovirus. The presence/absence analyses assumed that sequencing depth was roughly uniform across donors, and that assumption may not be true. In vitro tests confirmed that a few of the cytomegalovirus-associated TCR beta chains recognize cytomegalovirus antigens. Because some donors lacked HLA typing at each locus, the association tests relied only on the typed subset. According to the authors, the approach could potentially be generalized to other disease states and immunological phenotypes. Because counts were too low, seventeen rarely observed V segments, including chromosome 9 orphons, were excluded from the earlier analysis of fewer than 650 of the donors. The cohort was sequenced for TCR beta chains only, and without alpha or paired-chain data the features that could be detected were limited. In an earlier analysis of 587 of the donors, most TCR beta V segments appeared in productive rearrangements about 87% or about 30% of the time, broadly matching IMGT annotations. In both the original and validation cohorts, the classifier was reported to diagnose cytomegalovirus status with high specificity and sensitivity. Some IMGT-functional V segments, including TRBV6-2 and TRBV6-3, could not be distinguished by the 87-base-pair reads and were therefore excluded. In a later analysis, the rate of TCR association differed among HLA loci, with DRB1 alleles having the most associated TCRs and HLA-C alleles having the fewest. A later analysis found that HLA-associated TCR beta chains were more clonally expanded and had lower generation probabilities than equally common non-associated chains. A cluster of highly shared sequence variants was judged likely to be a technical artifact of the sequencing pipeline. When HLA alleles, especially DR and DQ, strongly co-occurred, TCR associations were difficult to assign to individual alleles. Linkage disequilibrium might explain the correlated functional status among segregating V segments, but an unknown experimental factor could not be excluded. Several of the top co-occurrence clusters appeared to be linked to parvovirus B19, influenza, CMV and Epstein-Barr virus, according to a later analysis.

The protocol used for the library was the immunoSEQ multiplex PCR assay. For the multiplex PCR, a mixture combining 60 forward primers for TCR Vbeta segments and 13 reverse primers for TCR Jbeta segments was used. The CDR3 region of rearranged TCR beta genes was amplified from genomic DNA by a multiplex PCR assay. The Illumina HiSeq System was used to sequence the amplified TCR beta libraries as 87-base-pair reads. From the authors' description of their analysis: In a later analysis, tens of millions of unique TCR beta chains were counted across the 500 to 700 repertoires, and roughly 10 million of these chains were shared by at least two donors. Raw reads were error-corrected and collapsed into unique sequences by a nearest-neighbor algorithm in which closely related sequences were merged to remove PCR and sequencing errors. CDR3 sequences were aligned to IMGT reference sequences to assign V, D and J gene segments. For a sequence to be retained, at least a six-nucleotide match to both a V gene segment and a J gene segment was required. A rearrangement was called productive if the CDR3 had no stop codons and remained in frame with V and J, and every other rearrangement was called non-productive. CDR3 was defined by IMGT convention, running from the second conserved V-encoded cysteine to the conserved J-encoded phenylalanine. The earlier analysis of approximately 590 of the donors excluded any sequence lacking an unambiguous match to a single V gene segment. In an earlier analysis of approximately 590 of the donors, a V segment was called functional when productive rearrangements were above 56.7%, and segregating when the standard deviation between donors exceeded 5%. A statistical classification framework was built for diagnosing cytomegalovirus status from the catalog of TCR beta chain sequences. In a later analysis, V and J genes were assigned by comparing TCR nucleotide sequences against IMGT/GENE-DB human TR gene sequences. A later analysis assigned CDR3 sequences and most-parsimonious VDJ recombination scenarios with the TCRdist pipeline. In a later analysis, every TCR beta chain was defined by the combination of its CDR3 amino acid sequence and its V-gene family, and reads without a unique V-gene family were dropped. As a way to deal with suspected cross-contamination and a sequencing artifact, a later analysis dropped roughly 600 nucleotide sequences that were highly shared and had low generation probability. For each public chain, a later analysis derived a clonal expansion index from normalized ranks of inferred template counts within each repertoire. In a later analysis, generation probabilities were computed using a VDJ recombination model fitted to out-of-frame rearrangements, and the results were checked against IGoR. In a later analysis, hypergeometric tests were used to score TCR-TCR, TCR-HLA and TCR-CMV co-occurrence, with a repertoire-size bias correction applied to TCR pairs. To estimate false discovery rates, a later analysis permuted the HLA or CMV assignments 20 times. In a later analysis, co-occurring TCRs were grouped using DBSCAN, with TCRdist sequence similarity added in when clustering inside HLA-allele-positive subsets. Co-occurrence clustering excluded repertoires with fewer than 30,000 or more than 120,000 public chains, plus five with anomalous nucleotide sharing. TCRdb re-hosts the immuneACCESS table, in-frame sequences only. Its copies lack some clones; in the studies checked, an unresolved V gene accounts for under half of them, and the cause for the rest is not known. V and J calls and clone size come straight from that table; D and trimming were deduced from the DNA. The sample records roughly 100,000 clones, 78% of which are singletons. Jointly, the top ten make up 1% to 1.5% of the sample.

The cohort was made up of approximately 670 healthy bone marrow donors. At the time of sampling, every cohort member was nominally healthy, though immune exposures that went unrecorded were likely present. The donor tested CMV seronegative, placing the donor among the 350 to 400 seronegative members of the cohort. A peripheral blood sample was provided by each donor, and peripheral blood mononuclear cells were used for TCR beta sequencing. The Qiagen DNeasy Blood Extraction Kit was used to extract genomic DNA from the blood cell samples. Material: PBMCs. The rearrangement combines TRBV5-1 with TRBJ1-6; perhaps TRBD1 is the D gene, with 6 bases matching. This clonotype was obtained from a man aged 25 to 40 in good health and CMV-seronegative. The CDR3 region: CASSRGQDNSPLHF. The DNA reads as follows: TGCGCCAGCAGCAGGGGACAAGATAATTCACCCCTCCACTTT.